The rows below give T cell receptor beta chains drawn from one sample of a study of early T cells in non-severe SARS-CoV-2 infection. Via MiXCR, TCRdb re-called the 5' RACE reads, giving one row per CDR3 protein. This sample carries just over 65,000 distinct CDR3 sequences, about 12% of them seen once, and the ten largest clones take over 6.5%. Material for sequencing was whole blood. The receptor source for this set is an adult who was a healthcare worker with PCR-confirmed SARS-CoV-2 infection or an uninfected control (not recorded which). Each CDR3 is given with its conserved first and last residue. D genes are given only for firm matches. Size is omitted from some rows. Given values are once, few, many or a class for expanded clones.

-,15,TRBV20-1,TRBJ2-1,many,TGCAGTGCTAGAGGGCGGGACTCCTCCTACAATGAGCAGTTCTTC,CSARGRDSSYNEQFF
-,14,TRBV29-1,TRBJ1-2,few,TGCAGCGTAGAAACCGAGGGAGTTCGCTCTGGCTACACCTTC,CSVETEGVRSGYTF
-,13,TRBV29-1,TRBJ2-1,-,TGCAGCGTTGAGGCCCGATGGCCTGCTGAGCAGTTCTTC,CSVEARWPAEQFF
-,15,TRBV25-1,TRBJ2-1,-,TGTGCCAGCAGTGACACGGGACGGAGTTACAATGAGCAGTTCTTC,CASSDTGRSYNEQFF
-,11,TRBV28,TRBJ2-1,few,TGTGCCAGCACCAACCTGGGTGAGCAGTTCTTC,CASTNLGEQFF
-,12,TRBV7-2,TRBJ2-1,many,TGTGCCAGCAGCTTCCTAGGTACGGAGCAGTTCTTC,CASSFLGTEQFF
-,15,TRBV15,TRBJ1-2,few,TGTGCCACCAGCAGAGATCGCAACAGCAGATTTGGCTACACCTTC,CATSRDRNSRFGYTF
-,15,TRBV11-2,TRBJ2-5,many,TGTGCCAGCAGCTTATTTGACGGGCTGCAAGAGACCCAGTACTTC,CASSLFDGLQETQYF
-,15,TRBV6-1,TRBJ2-2,many,TGTGCCAGCAGTGAAAGGCAGGGGATGACCGGGGAGCTGTTTTTT,CASSERQGMTGELFF
TRBD2,17,TRBV14,TRBJ2-3,-,TGTGCCAGCAGCCAAGACTGGGCGGGAGTGAGATTGGATACGCAGTATTTT,CASSQDWAGVRLDTQYF
-,16,TRBV11-1,TRBJ2-1,-,TGTGCCAGCAGCTTAGGGTCCGGCACCTCCTACAATGAGCAGTTCTTC,CASSLGSGTSYNEQFF
TRBD1,14,TRBV6-1,TRBJ2-1,few,TGTGCCGGCAACGAGGGGGCCTCCTACAATGAGCAGTTCTTC,CAGNEGASYNEQFF
-,15,TRBV4-1,TRBJ2-4,-,TGCGCCAGCAGCCAAGAATCTAGGGAGAGAGACATTCAGTACTTC,CASSQESRERDIQYF
TRBD2,14,TRBV29-1,TRBJ2-7,many,TGCAGCGTTGAAGGTGGGACTAGGTGGGGCGAGCAGTACTTC,CSVEGGTRWGEQYF
-,12,TRBV27,TRBJ2-7,-,TGTGCCACACTAAGCTGGGGTGACGAGCAGTACTTC,CATLSWGDEQYF
-,13,TRBV27,TRBJ1-1,many,TGTGCCAGCAGTCAACAGGGTAGGACTGAAGCTTTCTTT,CASSQQGRTEAFF
-,13,TRBV29-1,TRBJ2-3,-,TGCAGCTCCCGTGGGGGGCACACAGATACGCAGTATTTT,CSSRGGHTDTQYF
TRBD1,12,TRBV10-2,TRBJ1-1,many,TGCGCCAGTGAGGGGGGACAGAAGGAAGCTTTCTTT,CASEGGQKEAFF
-,16,TRBV14,TRBJ2-7,-,TGTGCCAGCAGTCTGGGGGACTGGGACTTACCCTACGAGCAGTACTTC,CASSLGDWDLPYEQYF
-,14,TRBV3-1,TRBJ2-4,-,TGTGCCAGCAGCCAAGGGACCATGAAAAACATTCAGTACTTC,CASSQGTMKNIQYF
-,11,TRBV6-2/TRBV6-3,TRBJ2-1,few,TGTGCCAGCAGTACAGGGTTAGAGCAGTTCTTC,CASSTGLEQFF
-,17,TRBV5-4,TRBJ1-6,-,TGTGCCAGCAGCTTGGACAAGGAGAGCTCCTATAATTCACCCCTCCACTTT,CASSLDKESSYNSPLHF
-,12,TRBV3-1,TRBJ2-5,few,TGTGCCAGCAGCCAAGAAGAGAGGACTACGTACTTC,CASSQEERTTYF
-,11,TRBV20-1,TRBJ2-7,-,TGCAGTGCTGAGACGGCATTCGAGCAGTACTTC,CSAETAFEQYF
-,19,TRBV25-1,TRBJ2-6,-,TGTGCCAGCAGTGAAGCCTCCCACCCGGGGTCGGCGGGGGCCAACCTCCTGACTTTC,CASSEASHPGSAGANLLTF
-,12,TRBV10-3,TRBJ1-1,-,TGTGCCATCAGTGAGGGAAACACTGAAGCTTTCTTT,CAISEGNTEAFF
-,14,TRBV7-3,TRBJ1-2,-,TGTGCCAGCAGCTCGGACGGATCTAGATATGGCTACACCTTC,CASSSDGSRYGYTF
TRBD1,13,TRBV19,TRBJ2-7,-,TGTGCCAGTAGCCCCGGGACAGGGAGCGAGCAGTACTTC,CASSPGTGSEQYF
-,10,TRBV29-1,TRBJ1-4,many,TGCAGCGTGGTGGATGAAAAACTGTTTTTT,CSVVDEKLFF
-,14,TRBV7-2,TRBJ2-7,-,TGTGCCAGCAGCTCAGGGGTCCCCGCCTACGAGCAGTACTTC,CASSSGVPAYEQYF
-,12,TRBV7-8,TRBJ1-1,few,TGTGCCAGCAGCGGAGCAGGGCAAAAAGCTTTCTTT,CASSGAGQKAFF
TRBD1,14,TRBV12-3/TRBV12-4,TRBJ1-1,many,TGTGCCAGCACTAGGGACAGTATGAACACTGAAGCTTTCTTT,CASTRDSMNTEAFF
-,14,TRBV25-1,TRBJ2-2,many,TGTGCCAGCATGCACAGGGCGAACACCGGGGAGCTGTTTTTT,CASMHRANTGELFF
-,13,TRBV28,TRBJ2-7,few,TGTGCCAGCAGTGCTGACACAAACTACGAGCAGTACTTC,CASSADTNYEQYF
TRBD2,11,TRBV29-1,TRBJ2-7,medium-sized,TGCAGCGTTGTTCGGGGGGGTGAGCAGTACTTC,CSVVRGGEQYF
-,13,TRBV12-3/TRBV12-4,TRBJ2-7,-,TGTGCCAGCAGTTGGGAGGTTACCTACGAGCAGTACTTC,CASSWEVTYEQYF
-,14,TRBV16,TRBJ1-1,few,TGTGCCAGCAGCCGAAATCGGGGGCAGGCTGAAGCTTTCTTT,CASSRNRGQAEAFF
-,15,TRBV5-1,TRBJ1-6,few,TGCGCCAGCAGTTACACAGGGAATAGGGGTTCACCCCTCCACTTT,CASSYTGNRGSPLHF
-,16,TRBV28,TRBJ1-6,few,TGTGCCAGCAGTCATCAGGGTATCCGGGGGAATTCACCCCTCCACTTT,CASSHQGIRGNSPLHF
TRBD1,14,TRBV20-1,TRBJ2-5,many,TGCAGTGCTCCTACCCGGACAGGGGGTCGGTCCCAGTACTTC,CSAPTRTGGRSQYF